These T cell receptor beta chains were read from a single sample in a study of identical twins. TCRdb re-derived calls from the 5' RACE reads in MiXCR, one entry per CDR3 protein. This repertoire shows around 550,000 distinct CDR3 sequences, about 15% found once; its top ten account for 0.44%. The same specimen was also included in a second study, on yellow fever vaccine responses in identical twins.

The sequenced material came from CD4+ T cells sorted from blood. The receptors stem from a woman younger than 35 in good health. CDR3s include the opening cysteine and the closing phenylalanine or tryptophan. A D gene is named only where the DNA matches it firmly. Clone size is stated in some rows and not others, as once, few, many or a class when expanded.

NA TRBJ2-1 TRBV29-1 NA TGCAGCGTTGGAGTGCGCGATGAGCAGTTCTTC CSVGVRDEQFF
few TRBJ1-6 TRBV6-5 NA TGTGCCAGCAGTTCCGACAGTTATAATTCACCCCTCCACTTT CASSSDSYNSPLHF
few TRBJ2-5 TRBV24-1 TRBD2 TGTGCCACCAGTGACTCTCCTCGGGGACTAGCGGGGGATTTACAAGAGACCCAGTACTTC CATSDSPRGLAGDLQETQYF
NA TRBJ1-1 TRBV7-9 TRBD1 TGTGCCAGCAGCTTAGCCCCAGGGGGCTGGGGGAACACTGAAGCTTTCTTT CASSLAPGGWGNTEAFF
NA TRBJ2-6 TRBV5-6 NA TGTGCCAGCAGCTTTGGTTTCGGGGCGGGAAACTCTGGGGCCAACGTCCTGACTTTC CASSFGFGAGNSGANVLTF
few TRBJ2-5 TRBV4-1 TRBD2 TGCGCCAGCAGCCTCTCCGGGACTAGCGGTCAAGAGACCCAGTACTTC CASSLSGTSGQETQYF
NA TRBJ2-5 TRBV2 TRBD1 TGTGCCAGCAGTGGCCGGGACAGTCCCAAAGAGACCCAGTACTTC CASSGRDSPKETQYF
many TRBJ2-1 TRBV5-4 TRBD1 TGTGCCAGCAGCTTGGGTCGGACAGGGGGCAATGAGCAGTTCTTC CASSLGRTGGNEQFF
NA TRBJ2-5 TRBV25-1 NA TGTGCCAGCAGTGGGGGAAAGGAGACGCAGAATCAAGAGACCCAGTACTTC CASSGGKETQNQETQYF
NA TRBJ2-1 TRBV5-1 TRBD2 TGCGCCAGCAGCTTGGCGACTAGCGGGGTGGATGAGCAGTTCTTC CASSLATSGVDEQFF
NA TRBJ2-2 TRBV5-1 NA TGCGCCAGCAGCTCGTCCAGTCCCGGGGAGCTGTTTTTT CASSSSSPGELFF
NA TRBJ2-1 TRBV10-3 TRBD1 TGTGCCATCAGTGAGCCGGGACAGGGCGGCAATGAGCAGTTCTTC CAISEPGQGGNEQFF
NA TRBJ2-2 TRBV5-4 NA TGTGCCAGCAGCTTGGGGTATTGGCTTTTGAACACCGGGGAGCTGTTTTTT CASSLGYWLLNTGELFF
once TRBJ2-2 TRBV11-2 NA TGTGCCAGCAGCTTACAGGGGACTACGAACACCGGGGAGCTGTTTTTT CASSLQGTTNTGELFF
few TRBJ2-5 TRBV3-1 TRBD2 TGTGCCAGCAGCCAAGAGGCGTCTAGCGGGAGAGGAGAGACCCAGTACTTC CASSQEASSGRGETQYF
NA TRBJ2-1 TRBV20-1 TRBD2 TGCAGTGCTAGAGGACTAGCGGGATACGGTGAGCAGTTCTTC CSARGLAGYGEQFF
NA TRBJ2-3 TRBV28 NA TGTGCCAGCAGTTTAATCGGAGGGACTAGCACAGATACGCAGTATTTT CASSLIGGTSTDTQYF
NA TRBJ2-1 TRBV7-3 TRBD2 TGTGCCAGCGCCGGGACTAGCGGTTCCTACTATGAGCAGTTCTTC CASAGTSGSYYEQFF
few TRBJ2-5 TRBV6-2/TRBV6-3 NA TGTGCCAGCAGTTACTGGGGAGAAGGGGGGACCCAGTACTTC CASSYWGEGGTQYF
NA TRBJ2-3 TRBV24-1 TRBD2 TGTGCCACCAGTGGGGTAGCGGGGGCCACAGATACGCAGTATTTT CATSGVAGATDTQYF
many TRBJ2-2 TRBV28 TRBD1 TGTGCCAGCAGTTTTTTGGGACAGGGGAACACCGGGGAGCTGTTTTTT CASSFLGQGNTGELFF
few TRBJ2-2 TRBV20-1 NA TGCAGTGCTCAGCCCGGGACACACACCGGGGAGCTGTTTTTT CSAQPGTHTGELFF
NA TRBJ2-7 TRBV6-5 TRBD1 TGTGCCAGCAGTTACTCGGGGACAGGGGTAAACGAGCAGTACTTC CASSYSGTGVNEQYF
few TRBJ2-1 TRBV7-8 NA TGTGCCAGCAGCTACAGGGTAGGCTCCTACAATGAGCAGTTCTTC CASSYRVGSYNEQFF
NA TRBJ2-1 TRBV7-6 TRBD2 TGTGCCAGCAGCTTGGGACTAGCGGATAACAATGAGCAGTTCTTC CASSLGLADNNEQFF
NA TRBJ2-1 TRBV10-3 TRBD2 TGTGCCATCAGCCCCGCTAGCGGAGACAACAATGAGCAGTTCTTC CAISPASGDNNEQFF
NA TRBJ1-1 TRBV5-1 NA TGCGCCAGCAGCCGTCCACCTGAGGACACTGAAGCTTTCTTT CASSRPPEDTEAFF
NA TRBJ1-3 TRBV7-7 NA TGTGCCAGCAGCTCCGGGCTTTCCTCTGGAAACACCATATATTTT CASSSGLSSGNTIYF
many TRBJ2-1 TRBV29-1 TRBD2 TGCAGCGTTGGGGGGACTAGCGGGGGCAGCTCCTACAATGAGCAGTTCTTC CSVGGTSGGSSYNEQFF
many TRBJ2-1 TRBV3-1 NA TGTGCCAGCAGCGACGGACGGTCCTACAATGAGCAGTTCTTC CASSDGRSYNEQFF
few TRBJ2-1 TRBV5-6 TRBD2 TGTGCCAGCAGCTTGCCTGCTAGCGGGGGGACTGAAAGGTTCTTC CASSLPASGGTERFF